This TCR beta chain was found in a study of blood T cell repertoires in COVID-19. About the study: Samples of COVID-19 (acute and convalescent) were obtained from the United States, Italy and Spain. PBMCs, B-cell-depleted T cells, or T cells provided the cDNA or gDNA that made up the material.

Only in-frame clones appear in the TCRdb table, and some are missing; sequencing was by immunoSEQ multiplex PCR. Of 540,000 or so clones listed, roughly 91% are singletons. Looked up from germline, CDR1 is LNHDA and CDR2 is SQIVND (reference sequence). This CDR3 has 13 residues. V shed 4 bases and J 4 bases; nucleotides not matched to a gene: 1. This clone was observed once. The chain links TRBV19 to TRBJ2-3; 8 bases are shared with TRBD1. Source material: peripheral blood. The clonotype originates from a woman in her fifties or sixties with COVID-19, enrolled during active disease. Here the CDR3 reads CASSTGGADTQYF. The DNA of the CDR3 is TGTGCCAGTAGTACAGGGGGCGCAGATACGCAGTATTTT.